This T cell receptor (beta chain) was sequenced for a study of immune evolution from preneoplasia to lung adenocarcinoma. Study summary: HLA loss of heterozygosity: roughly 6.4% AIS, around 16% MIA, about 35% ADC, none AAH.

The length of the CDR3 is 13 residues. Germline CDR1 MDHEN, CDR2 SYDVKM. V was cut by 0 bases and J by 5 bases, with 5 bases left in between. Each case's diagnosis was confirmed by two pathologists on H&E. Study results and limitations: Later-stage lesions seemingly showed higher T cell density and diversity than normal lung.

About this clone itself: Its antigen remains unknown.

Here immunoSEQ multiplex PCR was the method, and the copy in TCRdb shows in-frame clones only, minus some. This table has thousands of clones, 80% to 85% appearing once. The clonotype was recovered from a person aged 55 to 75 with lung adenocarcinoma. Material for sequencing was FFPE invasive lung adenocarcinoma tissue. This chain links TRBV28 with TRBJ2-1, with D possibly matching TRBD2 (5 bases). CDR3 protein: CASSLWRDNEQFF. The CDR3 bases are TGTGCCAGCAGTTTATGGAGGGACAATGAGCAGTTCTTC. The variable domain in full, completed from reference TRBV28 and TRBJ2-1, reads DVKVTQSSRYLVKRTGEKVFLECVQDMDHENMFWYRQDPGLGLRLIYFSYDVKMKEKGDIPEGYSVSREKKERFSLILESASTNQTSMYLCASSLWRDNEQFFGPGTRLTVL.